Presented here are 25 T cell receptor beta chains from one specimen sequenced in a study of shared clonotypes between healthy human individuals. Cells designated naive CD8 were CD45RO-negative and were positively selected for CCR7, with terminally differentiated effector memory CD45RA+ cells excluded. Profiling relied on immunoSEQ multiplex PCR, and the TCRdb table lists in-frame clones only, not all of them. This table holds about 2.1 million clones, around 93% found once. Sample: naive CD8+ T cells from PBMCs. All receptors derive from a man between 18 and 35 years old in good health. Some clones in this sample may be carry-over from other donors' samples.

The rearrangement joins TRBV4-1 to TRBJ1-3; D is uncertain. Trimming took off 1 base at V and 0 bases at J, with 13 bases between the two ends. The CDR3 is 17 amino acids. Germline CDR1 and CDR2: MGHRA and YSYEKL. For the CDR3, the DNA is TGCGCCAGCAGCCAAGCCTTCGGGGAGAGCTCTGGAAACACCATATATTTT. It codes for CASSQAFGESSGNTIYF.

The chain combines TRBV10-3 with TRBJ2-3; TRBD2 might be the D (7 bases). Trimming took off 4 bases at V and 2 bases at J, with 28 bases between the two ends. Germline CDR1 is ENHRY and CDR2 is SYGVKD. The CDR3 consists of 20 residues. The CDR3 spells CAISVPTGVGGLQVTDTQYF. The CDR3 coding sequence is TGTGCCATCAGTGTTCCGACAGGCGTTGGGGGACTACAAGTCACAGATACGCAGTATTTT.

This rearrangement joins TRBV10-3 to TRBJ2-1; the D is unclear. The CDR3 length is 17 residues. With 2 bases removed from V and 0 bases from J, the gap between germline ends came to 14 bases. Germline CDR1 reads ENHRY; CDR2 reads SYGVKD. The DNA of the CDR3 is TGTGCCATCAGTGAGGATGAGCGTGACCTCTCCTACAATGAGCAGTTCTTC. This encodes CAISEDERDLSYNEQFF.

The chain joins TRBV25-1 to TRBJ2-3, with D uncertain. CDR1 is MGHDK and CDR2 is SYGVNS in the germline V gene. This CDR3 region has 14 residues. V lost 0 bases and J 2 bases, leaving 6 bases between the germline ends. The CDR3, as DNA: TGTGCCAGCAGTGAATACTACAACACAGATACGCAGTATTTT. This sequence encodes CASSEYYNTDTQYF.

This chain connects TRBV27 to TRBJ1-1, with TRBD1 as a possible D gene (6 bases). This CDR3 spans 14 amino acids. V was shortened by 6 bases and J by 11 bases, with 22 bases between the two germline ends. Germline V gene lookup returns CDR1 MNHEY and CDR2 SMNVEV (reference sequence). Written as DNA, the CDR3 is TGTGCCAGCAGCCCGGGGGGGGCTTCCTTAGAGGCTTTCTTT. It codes for CASSPGGASLEAFF.

The chain joins TRBV5-1 to TRBJ2-7, with D unresolved. The V gene lost 3 bases and the J gene lost 3 bases, with 4 bases spanning the gap. There are 11 residues in the CDR3. Germline assignment: CDR1 SGHRS and CDR2 YFSETQ. CDR3 amino acids: CASSSFYEQYF. CDR3 coding DNA: TGCGCCAGCAGCTCCTTCTACGAGCAGTACTTC.

Notes on this clone: This specimen includes other DNA sequences encoding the same CDR3. The V gene is TRBV5-1, the J gene TRBJ2-7, with TRBD1 matching over 8 bases. This CDR3 is built from 15 residues. CDR1 and CDR2 from the germline V gene are SGHRS and YFSETQ. V shed 4 bases and J 3 bases; nucleotides not matched to a gene: 9. The CDR3 here is CASSPTGGQGYEQYF. In DNA form, the CDR3 reads TGCGCCAGCAGCCCCACGGGCGGACAGGGCTACGAGCAGTACTTC.

This clone is a singleton in its sample. The chain has TRBV6-1 and TRBJ2-3; D not resolved. The V end lost 7 bases, the J end lost 2 bases, and 16 bases lay between the germline ends. The length of the CDR3 is 15 residues. Germline V gene sequence: CDR1 MNHNS, CDR2 SASEGT. The CDR3 region has the DNA TGTGCCAGCACCGTCGCCGAGAGGAACACAGATACGCAGTATTTT. This translates into CASTVAERNTDTQYF.

V is TRBV18 and J is TRBJ2-3; TRBD2 might be the D (6 bases). The CDR3 runs to 18 residues. V shed 1 base and J shed 2 bases, with 19 bases lying between them. Germline V gives CDR1 KGHSH, CDR2 LQKENI. Written as DNA, the CDR3 is TGTGCCAGCTCACCACAGGTGCGGCGGGAATTGTACACAGATACGCAGTATTTT. As protein: CASSPQVRRELYTDTQYF.

Only one count was recorded for this clone. The limits of the CDR3 on the DNA are not certain, so only TCRdb's listed CDR3 is given. This chain joins TRBV12-2 and TRBJ2-3; TRBD2, the table's D call, was not compared with the DNA. TRBV12-2 is flagged as a pseudogene. The CDR3 numbers 19 amino acids, ends counted. The CDR3 spells CASRLVLAGVAQGTDTQYF.

This chain uses TRBV10-3 with TRBJ1-5; no clear D. V lost 10 bases to trimming and J lost 7 bases, with 14 bases between them. Germline CDR1 reads ENHRY; CDR2 reads SYGVKD. The CDR3 has 12 residues. CDR3 protein: CATAPPGQPQHF. The CDR3 nucleotides read TGTGCCACTGCCCCCCCGGGGCAGCCCCAGCATTTT.

V usage is TRBV7-9 and J usage is TRBJ2-3; D ambiguous. Germline V lookup: CDR1 SEHNR, CDR2 FQNEAQ (reference sequence). Between the trimmed V and J ends, which lost 4 bases and 4 bases, there was a span of 15 bases. This CDR3 has 15 residues. The CDR3 DNA reads as TGTGCCAGCAGCTCCCCCAGGTCCGGCCCAGATACGCAGTATTTT. Protein sequence: CASSSPRSGPDTQYF.

The chain links TRBV9 to TRBJ1-3, with TRBD1 matching 9 bases. The germline gives CDR1 SGDLS, CDR2 YYNGEE. The CDR3 spans 15 residues. V trimming: 0 bases; J trimming: 2 bases; junction bases outside the gene matches: 0. DNA for the CDR3: TGTGCCAGCAGCGTAGGACAGGGGGCTGGAAACACCATATATTTT. Translation gives CASSVGQGAGNTIYF.

Concerning this clone itself: The sample holds other DNA sequences that translate to the same CDR3. V gene TRBV5-1 combines with J gene TRBJ2-7; 8 bases are a match to TRBD1. The length of the CDR3 is 13 residues. Germline trimming cut 4 bases from V and 5 bases from J; bases unmatched to any gene: 5. Germline CDR1 SGHRS, CDR2 YFSETQ. In DNA, the CDR3 is TGCGCCAGCAGCCGGACAGGGTTCCACGAGCAGTACTTC. It is translated as CASSRTGFHEQYF.

CDR3 loop: CASSLGEAGYTF. The CDR3 region has the DNA TGTGCCAGCAGCTTGGGAGAAGCCGGCTACACCTTC. The V gene is TRBV13, the J gene TRBJ1-2; D remains unclear. This CDR3 comprises 12 residues. Germline V lookup: CDR1 PRHDT, CDR2 FYEKMQ (reference sequence). V was shortened by 3 bases and J by 8 bases, with 10 bases between the two germline ends.

The V call is TRBV7-9, the J call TRBJ2-2, with 8 positions matching TRBD2. The ends lost 4 bases at V and 4 bases at J; junction bases unmatched: 8. Looked up from germline, CDR1 is SEHNR and CDR2 is FQNEAQ (reference sequence). The CDR3 is made up of 16 amino acids. The CDR3 DNA sequence: TGTGCCAGCAGCTCGCGTGGGACTAGTGTCACCGGGGAGCTGTTTTTT. Encoded protein: CASSSRGTSVTGELFF.

The chain recombines TRBV7-9 with TRBJ2-2; 7 bases match TRBD1. The CDR3 is 16 amino acids. The germline CDR1 and CDR2 sequences are SEHNR and FQNEAQ (reference sequence). V was clipped by 2 bases and J by 3 bases; unmatched bases: 6. This CDR3 reads CASSLLRQGDTGELFF. The CDR3 coding sequence is TGTGCCAGCAGCTTACTGCGGCAGGGGGACACCGGGGAGCTGTTTTTT. Together with reference TRBV7-9 and TRBJ2-2, the CDR3 gives the full variable domain: DTGVSQNPRHKITKRGQNVTFRCDPISEHNRLYWYRQTLGQGPEFLTYFQNEAQLEKSRLLSDRFSAERPKGSFSTLEIQRTEQGDSAMYLCASSLLRQGDTGELFFGEGSRLTVL.

The V gene is TRBV15, the J gene TRBJ2-7, with TRBD1 identical over 7 bases. CDR1 is LNHNV and CDR2 is YYDKDF in the germline V gene (reference sequence). V dropped 3 bases and J dropped 2; count of bases not matched to a gene: 4. The CDR3 covers 14 residues. The CDR3 coding sequence is TGTGCCACCAGCAGGGATCAGGGGGCCTACGAGCAGTACTTC. Translating it yields CATSRDQGAYEQYF.

The CDR3 loop is CARIWTTRTDTQYF. DNA of the CDR3: TGTGCCAGAATTTGGACAACTCGCACAGATACGCAGTATTTT. This chain links TRBV2 with TRBJ2-3; a possible D gene is TRBD1 (5 bases). The germline V and J ends were trimmed by 9 bases and 1 base, with 14 bases remaining between them. This CDR3 is built from 14 residues. Germline V CDR1 and CDR2: SNHLY, FYNNEI.

The chain uses TRBV11-2 and TRBJ1-4; D gene uncertain. V lost 1 base and J 6 bases, leaving 21 bases between the germline ends. This CDR3 contains 18 residues. The V gene's germline CDR1 is SGHAT and CDR2 FQNNGV. Written as DNA, the CDR3 is TGTGCCAGCAGCTTAGGTTCCAACCTTCCAGTTTTATATGAAAAACTGTTTTTT. As protein: CASSLGSNLPVLYEKLFF.

The chain recombines TRBV2 with TRBJ2-5; 9 bases match TRBD2. The CDR3 loop spans 16 amino acids. After removal of 1 base from V and 5 bases from J, the junction contained 8 bases not matched to a gene. Germline loops: CDR1 SNHLY, CDR2 FYNNEI. The CDR3 nucleotides are TGTGCCAGCAGTGAAGGGCTAGCGGGATTGTGGGAGACCCAGTACTTC. This sequence encodes CASSEGLAGLWETQYF.

The rearrangement links TRBV6-5 to TRBJ2-2; D call uncertain. Germline assignment: CDR1 MNHEY and CDR2 SVGAGI. Trimming cost V 1 base and J 6 bases, with 12 bases left between them. There are 15 residues in the CDR3. The CDR3 region has the DNA TGTGCCAGCAGTTACTATGGAGAATGGTCCGGGGAGCTGTTTTTT. It yields the protein CASSYYGEWSGELFF.

Note on this clone: The same CDR3 also results from other DNA sequences found in this sample. The rearrangement uses TRBV5-5 and TRBJ2-7; a weak D match, TRBD2 (6 bases). Germline assignment: CDR1 SGHKS and CDR2 YYEKEE (reference sequence). Trimming removed 0 bases from V and 1 base from J, with 8 bases in between. The CDR3 runs to 14 residues. The DNA for the CDR3 is TGTGCCAGCAGCTTGGCCGGGGGATCCTACGAGCAGTACTTC. Its protein is CASSLAGGSYEQYF.

This clone was observed once. This chain connects TRBV11-2 to TRBJ2-7, with TRBD2 identical over 13 bases. V shed 7 bases and J 4 bases; nucleotides not matched to a gene: 19. Germline CDR1 reads SGHAT; CDR2 reads FQNNGV. The CDR3 loop spans 19 amino acids. This CDR3 reads CASTGVQGLAGEDWYEQYF. The CDR3 DNA sequence: TGTGCCAGCACAGGAGTTCAAGGACTAGCGGGAGAAGACTGGTACGAGCAGTACTTC.

This clone was counted once. The chain combines TRBV27 with TRBJ1-1; D gene uncertain. The CDR3 has 13 residues. V lost 3 bases to trimming and J lost 2 bases, with 7 bases between them. Germline lookup yields CDR1 MNHEY and CDR2 SMNVEV (reference sequence). The CDR3 DNA sequence: TGTGCCAGCAGTTTTTACATCAACACTGAAGCTTTCTTT. Its translation: CASSFYINTEAFF.